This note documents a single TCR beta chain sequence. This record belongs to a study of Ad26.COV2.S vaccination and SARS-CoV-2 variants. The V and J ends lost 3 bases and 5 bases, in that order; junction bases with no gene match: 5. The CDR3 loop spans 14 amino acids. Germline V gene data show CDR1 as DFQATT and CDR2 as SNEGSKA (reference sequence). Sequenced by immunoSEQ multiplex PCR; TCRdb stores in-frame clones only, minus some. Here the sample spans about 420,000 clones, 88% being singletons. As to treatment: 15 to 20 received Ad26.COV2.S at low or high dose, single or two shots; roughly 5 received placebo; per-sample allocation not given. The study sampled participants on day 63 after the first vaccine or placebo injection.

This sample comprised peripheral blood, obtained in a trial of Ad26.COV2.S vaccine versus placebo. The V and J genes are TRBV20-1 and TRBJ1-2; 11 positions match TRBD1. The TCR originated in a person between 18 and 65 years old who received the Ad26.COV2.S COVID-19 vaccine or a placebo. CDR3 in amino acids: CSASGQGAYYGYTF. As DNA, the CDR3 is TGCAGTGCTAGTGGACAGGGGGCATATTATGGCTACACCTTC.